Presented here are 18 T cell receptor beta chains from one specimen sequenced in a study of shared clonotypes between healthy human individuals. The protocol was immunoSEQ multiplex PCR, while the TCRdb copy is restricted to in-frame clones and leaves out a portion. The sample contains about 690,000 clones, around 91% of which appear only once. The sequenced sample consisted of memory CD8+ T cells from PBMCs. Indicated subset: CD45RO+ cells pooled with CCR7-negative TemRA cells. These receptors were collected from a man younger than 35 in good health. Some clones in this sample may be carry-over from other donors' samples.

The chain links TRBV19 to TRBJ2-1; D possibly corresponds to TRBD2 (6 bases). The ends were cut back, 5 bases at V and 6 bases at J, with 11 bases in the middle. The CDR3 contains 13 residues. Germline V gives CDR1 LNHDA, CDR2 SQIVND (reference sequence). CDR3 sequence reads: CASSFGGLNEQFF. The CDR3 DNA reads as TGTGCCAGTAGTTTCGGAGGGCTCAATGAGCAGTTCTTC.

CDR3 protein: CASSVAWQGSSTDTQYF. CDR3 coding DNA: TGTGCCAGCAGCGTAGCTTGGCAGGGCTCTAGCACAGATACGCAGTATTTT. The chain joins TRBV9 to TRBJ2-3, with TRBD1 as a possible D gene (5 bases). The germline V and J ends were trimmed by 0 bases and 0 bases, with 14 bases remaining between them. There are 17 residues in the CDR3. CDR1 is SGDLS, CDR2 YYNGEE, per germline.

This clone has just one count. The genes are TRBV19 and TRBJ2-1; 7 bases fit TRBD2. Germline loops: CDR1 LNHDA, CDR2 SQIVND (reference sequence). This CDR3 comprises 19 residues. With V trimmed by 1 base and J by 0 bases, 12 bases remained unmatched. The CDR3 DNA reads TGTGCCAGTAGTATAGGGCGGGGCCTAGCGGAGAGCTCCTACAATGAGCAGTTCTTC. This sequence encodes CASSIGRGLAESSYNEQFF.

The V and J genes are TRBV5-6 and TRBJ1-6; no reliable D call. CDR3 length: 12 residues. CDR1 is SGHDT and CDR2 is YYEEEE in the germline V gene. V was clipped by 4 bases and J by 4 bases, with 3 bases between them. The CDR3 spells CASSAYNSPLHF. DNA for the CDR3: TGTGCCAGCAGCGCTTATAATTCACCCCTCCACTTT.

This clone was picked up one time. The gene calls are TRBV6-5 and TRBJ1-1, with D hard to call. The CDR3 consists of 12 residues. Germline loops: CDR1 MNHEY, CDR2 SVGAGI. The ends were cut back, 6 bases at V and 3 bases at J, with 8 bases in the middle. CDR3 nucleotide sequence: TGTGCCAGCAGATTGGGAGACACTGAAGCTTTCTTT. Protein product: CASRLGDTEAFF.

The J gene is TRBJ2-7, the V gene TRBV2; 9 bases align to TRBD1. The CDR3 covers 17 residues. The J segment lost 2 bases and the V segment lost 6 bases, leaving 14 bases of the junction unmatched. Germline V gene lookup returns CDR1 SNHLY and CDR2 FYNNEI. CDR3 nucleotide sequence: TGTGCCAGCAGGAGACCTCCCTCCGGGACAGGGCCCTACGAGCAGTACTTC. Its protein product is CASRRPPSGTGPYEQYF.

CDR3 in amino acids: CASTPDSDYGYTF. The DNA of the CDR3 is TGTGCCAGCACCCCGGACAGCGACTATGGCTACACCTTC. V is TRBV25-1 and J is TRBJ1-2; tentatively, D is TRBD1 (6 bases). The CDR3 covers 13 residues. Trimming stripped 7 bases from V and 3 bases from J, with 12 bases between. Germline V gene data show CDR1 as MGHDK and CDR2 as SYGVNS.

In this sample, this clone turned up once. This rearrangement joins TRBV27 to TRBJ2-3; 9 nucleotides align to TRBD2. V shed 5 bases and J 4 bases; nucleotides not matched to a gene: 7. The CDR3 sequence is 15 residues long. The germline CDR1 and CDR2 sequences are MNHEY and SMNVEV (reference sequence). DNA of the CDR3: TGTGCCAGCAGTATCGTAGCGGGAGCGGCAGATACGCAGTATTTT. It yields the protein CASSIVAGAADTQYF.

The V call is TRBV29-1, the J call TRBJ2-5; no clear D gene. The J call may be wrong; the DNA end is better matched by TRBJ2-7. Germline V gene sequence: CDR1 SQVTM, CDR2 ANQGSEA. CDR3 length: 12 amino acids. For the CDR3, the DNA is TGCAGCGTTGAAGAGGACTCCTACGAGCAGTACTTC. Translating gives CSVEEDSYEQYF.

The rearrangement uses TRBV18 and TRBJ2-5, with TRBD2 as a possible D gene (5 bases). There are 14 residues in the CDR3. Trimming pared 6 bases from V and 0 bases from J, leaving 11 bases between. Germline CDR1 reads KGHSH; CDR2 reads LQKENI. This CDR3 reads CASSTPGYQETQYF. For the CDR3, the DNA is TGTGCCAGCTCGACCCCGGGATACCAAGAGACCCAGTACTTC.

The DNA for the CDR3 is TGTGCCAGCAGCTTAGCGGGGAGGGGCTACACCTTC. It yields the protein CASSLAGRGYTF. The rearrangement links TRBV7-9 to TRBJ1-2, with D unclear. This CDR3 comprises 12 residues. The V end lost 0 bases, the J end lost 8 bases, and 7 bases lay between the germline ends. Germline assignment: CDR1 SEHNR and CDR2 FQNEAQ (reference sequence).

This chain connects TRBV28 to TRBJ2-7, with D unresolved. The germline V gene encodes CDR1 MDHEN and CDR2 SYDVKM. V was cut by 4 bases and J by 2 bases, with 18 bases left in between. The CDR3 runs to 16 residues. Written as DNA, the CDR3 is TGTGCCAGCAGTTCCCCCCCGACGACACGGACCTACGAGCAGTACTTC. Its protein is CASSSPPTTRTYEQYF. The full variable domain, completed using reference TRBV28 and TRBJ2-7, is DVKVTQSSRYLVKRTGEKVFLECVQDMDHENMFWYRQDPGLGLRLIYFSYDVKMKEKGDIPEGYSVSREKKERFSLILESASTNQTSMYLCASSSPPTTRTYEQYFGPGTRLTVT.

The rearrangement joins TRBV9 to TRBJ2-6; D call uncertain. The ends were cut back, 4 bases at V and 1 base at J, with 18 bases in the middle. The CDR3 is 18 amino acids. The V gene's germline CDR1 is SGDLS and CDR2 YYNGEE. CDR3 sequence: CASSNPGVGESGANVLTF. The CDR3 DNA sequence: TGTGCCAGCAGCAACCCAGGAGTTGGGGAATCTGGGGCCAACGTCCTGACTTTC.

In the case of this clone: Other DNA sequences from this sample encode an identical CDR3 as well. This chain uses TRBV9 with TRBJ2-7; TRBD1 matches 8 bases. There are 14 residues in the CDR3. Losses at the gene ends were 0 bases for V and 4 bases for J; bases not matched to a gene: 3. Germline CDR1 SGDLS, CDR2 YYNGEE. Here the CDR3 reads CASSVGTGIYEQYF. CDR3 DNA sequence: TGTGCCAGCAGCGTAGGGACAGGGATTTACGAGCAGTACTTC.

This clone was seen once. CDR3 in DNA: TGTGCCAGCAGCTTAGGACAGGGGGTTGACACTGAAGCTTTCTTT. This translates into CASSLGQGVDTEAFF. The chain joins TRBV11-2 to TRBJ1-1; 9 nucleotides agree with TRBD1. The V gene end was trimmed by 1 base and the J gene end by 3 bases; junction bases not matched to a gene: 3. CDR1 is SGHAT and CDR2 is FQNNGV in the germline V gene. The CDR3 length is 15 residues.

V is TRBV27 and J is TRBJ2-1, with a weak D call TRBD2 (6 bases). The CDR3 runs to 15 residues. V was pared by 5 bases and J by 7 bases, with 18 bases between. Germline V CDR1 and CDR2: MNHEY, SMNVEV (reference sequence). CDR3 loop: CASSIGDFLGNEQFF. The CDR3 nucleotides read TGTGCCAGCAGTATAGGGGACTTCCTAGGGAATGAGCAGTTCTTC.

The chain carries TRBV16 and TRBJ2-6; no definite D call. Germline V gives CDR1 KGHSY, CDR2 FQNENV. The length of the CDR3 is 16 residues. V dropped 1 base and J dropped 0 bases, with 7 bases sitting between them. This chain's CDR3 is CASSQYHHSGANVLTF. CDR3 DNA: TGTGCCAGCAGCCAATATCACCACTCTGGGGCCAACGTCCTGACTTTC.

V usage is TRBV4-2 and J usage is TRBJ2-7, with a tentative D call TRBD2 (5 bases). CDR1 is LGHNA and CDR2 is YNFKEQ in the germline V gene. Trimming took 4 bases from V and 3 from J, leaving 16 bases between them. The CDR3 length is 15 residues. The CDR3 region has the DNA TGTGCCAGCAGCCCCGCGGAGGACCGCGGCTACGAGCAGTACTTC. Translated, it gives CASSPAEDRGYEQYF.